These 3 T cell receptor beta chains were all obtained from the same sample, sequenced in a study of blood T cell repertoires in COVID-19. TCRdb keeps only in-frame clones here, not all; method: immunoSEQ multiplex PCR. The table records under 250,000 clones, roughly 83% of them present only once. The sample was peripheral blood. Receptors were obtained from a man of 80 years or more with acute or convalescent COVID-19.

The chain's CDR3 is CASSIGAGKGAGANVLTF. For the CDR3, the DNA is TGTGCCAGTAGTATAGGGGCAGGGAAAGGTGCTGGGGCCAACGTCCTGACTTTC. V gene TRBV19 combines with J gene TRBJ2-6; D is perhaps TRBD1 (5 bases). CDR3 length equals 18 residues. Germline V gene sequence: CDR1 LNHDA, CDR2 SQIVND (reference sequence). V lost 1 base and J lost 2, with 15 bases in between.

This sequence joins TRBV6-5 and TRBJ1-2; D possibly corresponds to TRBD1 (6 bases). Per germline, CDR1 MNHEY and CDR2 SVGAGI. V lost 0 bases and J 8 bases, leaving 13 bases between the germline ends. There are 14 residues in the CDR3. In DNA form, the CDR3 reads TGTGCCAGCAGTTACTCGGGGGGGGCTGAAGGCTACACCTTC. Translating it yields CASSYSGGAEGYTF.

This chain uses TRBV3-1 (or the pseudogene TRBV3-2) with TRBJ2-2; the D gene is possibly TRBD1 (6 bases). Trimming took off 6 bases at V and 4 bases at J, with 9 bases between the two ends. The CDR3 covers 13 residues. Germline loops: CDR1 LGHDT, CDR2 YNNKEL (reference sequence). Written as DNA, the CDR3 is TGTGCCAGCAGACAGACAGGCACCGGGGAGCTGTTTTTT. Its protein product is CASRQTGTGELFF.